The present TCR beta chain was sequenced within a study of tumor-infiltrating lymphocytes in primary liver carcinoma. Study context: The patients included men and women who were aged 30 to 69 years.

Unsorted whole blood supplied the blood RNA, and germline DNA was isolated too. Study outcomes and limitations: The difference in top-250-clone fraction between tumors and blood was significant, favoring tumors (p = 0.039).

A constant-region primer served to make TCR beta cDNA from about 500 ng total RNA. The TCR beta library was amplified through three nested multiplex PCR rounds in a modified ARM-PCR procedure. Both of the initial two PCR rounds ran for approximately 11 cycles and employed TRBV1-TRBV30 forward primers alongside a C-beta reverse primer. TCRdb re-called the multiplex PCR reads through MiXCR, storing one row per CDR3 protein. The sample includes some 320,000 distinct CDR3 sequences, more than 55% of them seen just once. The CDR3 has 16 amino acids. The germline V and J ends were trimmed by 0 bases and 2 bases, with 11 bases remaining between them. Germline V lookup: CDR1 MGHRA, CDR2 YSYEKL. As to this clonotype: Its target is unknown. Just one base apart from a much larger clone, this may be a read error.

Sequencing input: peripheral blood. This chain links TRBV4-1 with TRBJ1-3; the D gene is possibly TRBD1 (5 bases). The sequence was collected from a man in his forties with primary liver carcinoma and hepatitis B virus infection. Here the CDR3 reads CASSQDPMGAGNTIYF. Written as DNA, the CDR3 is TGCGCCAGCAGCCAAGACCCCATGGGGGCTGGAAACACCATATATTTT.